A single sample is the source of the 20 T cell receptor beta chains below, sequenced in a study of T-cell reconstitution after alpha-beta-depleted transplantation in children. The authors prepared the TCRbeta library with unique molecular identifiers. TCRdb recomputed calls from the PCR reads with MiXCR, one row per CDR3 protein. Altogether 350,000 to 500,000 distinct CDR3 sequences are present, approximately 41% being singletons, with the ten largest covering 27%. This specimen was PBMCs, taken before TCRalphabeta/CD19-depleted stem cell transplant. The receptors stem from a girl aged 2-10 years with aplastic anemia, due to receive a stem cell transplant.

This clonotype has ten or more counts. This rearrangement joins TRBV20-1 to TRBJ2-5; maybe TRBD1 (6 bases). Germline V gene data show CDR1 as DFQATT and CDR2 as SNEGSKA (reference sequence). The V and J ends lost 6 bases and 5 bases respectively, with 13 bases between them. The CDR3 sequence is 12 residues long. As DNA, the CDR3 is TGCAGTGCCGTAGTAAGGGGGGAGACCCAGTACTTC. This gives the protein CSAVVRGETQYF.

This chain joins TRBV7-3 and TRBJ2-2; the match to TRBD2 covers 8 bases. The germline V gene encodes CDR1 SGHTA and CDR2 FQGTGA. V was pared by 4 bases and J by 2 bases, with 9 bases of the junction left unmatched. The CDR3 length is 17 residues. The CDR3 reads CASSSRQRGPNTGELFF. The CDR3 DNA is TGTGCCAGCAGCTCAAGACAGCGGGGGCCCAACACCGGGGAGCTGTTTTTT.

This clonotype showed up just a few times. The genes are TRBV7-9 and TRBJ1-5; perhaps TRBD1 as D (6 bases). Trimming cost V 7 bases and J 3 bases, with 13 bases left between them. Germline V gene lookup returns CDR1 SEHNR and CDR2 FQNEAQ (reference sequence). CDR3 length equals 14 residues. CDR3 in amino acids: CASTEGQSNQPQHF. The DNA of the CDR3 is TGTGCCAGCACCGAAGGACAGTCCAATCAGCCCCAGCATTTT.

This clonotype showed up just a few times. The V and J genes are TRBV7-9 and TRBJ2-7, with D tentatively TRBD1 (7 bases). Germline lookup yields CDR1 SEHNR and CDR2 FQNEAQ (reference sequence). The CDR3 sequence is 16 residues long. Trimming left V 6 bases short and J 0 bases short, with 18 bases between. Here the CDR3 reads CASSKEGASDSYEQYF. CDR3 nucleotide sequence: TGTGCCAGCAGTAAAGAGGGGGCTAGCGACTCCTACGAGCAGTACTTC.

The chain is built from TRBV4-1 and TRBJ2-5; TRBD2 matches 7 bases. V shed 0 bases and J 5 bases; nucleotides not matched to a gene: 9. Germline CDR1 reads MGHRA; CDR2 reads YSYEKL. The CDR3 extends over 16 amino acids. CDR3 nucleotides: TGCGCCAGCAGCCAAGAGAGCGGGGCCACGGAGGAGACCCAGTACTTC. This gives the protein CASSQESGATEETQYF.

The chain joins TRBV10-1 to TRBJ2-1; TRBD2 matches at 8 bases. Germline V gives CDR1 WNHNN, CDR2 SYGVQD (reference sequence). The J segment lost 5 bases and the V segment lost 10 bases, leaving 7 bases of the junction unmatched. This CDR3 region has 13 residues. In nucleotides, the CDR3 is TGCGCCAACCGGGCGGGAGGACACAATGAGCAGTTCTTC. It yields the protein CANRAGGHNEQFF.

The V and J genes are TRBV2 and TRBJ2-7; D is possibly TRBD1 (6 bases). The length of the CDR3 is 12 residues. Germline CDR1 SNHLY, CDR2 FYNNEI. Trimming pared 11 bases from V and 3 bases from J, leaving 14 bases between. CDR3 loop: CASQGPLYEQYF. CDR3 bases: TGTGCCTCTCAGGGGCCACTCTACGAGCAGTACTTC.

The CDR3 DNA reads TGTGCCAGCAGCCCGATAGGGGGCAACCACGAGCAGTACTTC. Protein sequence: CASSPIGGNHEQYF. The rearrangement uses TRBV27 and TRBJ2-7; TRBD1 agrees at 7 bases. The V segment lost 6 bases and the J segment 5 bases; nucleotides outside the gene matches: 10. This CDR3 region has 14 residues. The V gene's germline CDR1 is MNHEY and CDR2 SMNVEV (reference sequence).

The chain carries TRBV20-1 and TRBJ2-1; 10 positions match TRBD2. The CDR3 consists of 15 residues. Germline CDR1 reads DFQATT; CDR2 reads SNEGSKA (reference sequence). J gave up 9 bases and V 1 base, and 9 bases lay outside the gene matches. The CDR3 region is CSARGEPSGGSEQFF. The CDR3 coding sequence is TGCAGTGCTAGAGGGGAGCCTAGCGGGGGTTCTGAGCAGTTCTTC.

The genes are TRBV15 and TRBJ2-7; D gene unclear. Trimming cost V 5 bases and J 2 bases, with 7 bases left between them. The CDR3 length is 12 residues. Germline V gives CDR1 LNHNV, CDR2 YYDKDF (reference sequence). The DNA for the CDR3 is TGTGCCACCAGCGGTGGGCCCTACGAGCAGTACTTC. Protein sequence: CATSGGPYEQYF.

This chain joins TRBV10-3 and TRBJ1-2, with a weak D call TRBD1 (6 bases). This CDR3 comprises 14 residues. V was pared by 0 bases and J by 4 bases, with 9 bases between. CDR1 is ENHRY and CDR2 is SYGVKD in the germline V gene. The CDR3 protein is CAISESTQGYGYTF. The DNA for the CDR3 is TGTGCCATCAGTGAGTCGACACAGGGCTATGGCTACACCTTC.

This chain uses TRBV4-2 with TRBJ2-1; the D gene could be TRBD1 or TRBD2 (5 bases each). CDR3 length equals 17 residues. Per the germline V gene, CDR1 is LGHNA and CDR2 is YNFKEQ. The V gene lost 0 bases and the J gene lost 3 bases, with 15 bases spanning the gap. CDR3 sequence: CASSQEAAAGHYNEQFF. The CDR3 nucleotides are TGTGCCAGCAGCCAAGAAGCGGCGGCAGGGCACTACAATGAGCAGTTCTTC.

This sequence joins TRBV6-5 and TRBJ1-5; no definite D call. V was trimmed by 2 bases and J by 3 bases, leaving 8 bases between them. Germline values: CDR1 MNHEY, CDR2 SVGAGI. This CDR3 contains 14 residues. CDR3 DNA sequence: TGTGCCAGCAGTTACAGCCAGATCAATCAGCCCCAGCATTTT. Protein: CASSYSQINQPQHF.

This clonotype was detected many times. This chain connects TRBV7-9 to TRBJ2-3; TRBD2 might be the D (6 bases). Trimming removed 0 bases from V and 2 bases from J, with 12 bases in between. Germline CDR1 reads SEHNR; CDR2 reads FQNEAQ (reference sequence). CDR3 size: 16 residues. The CDR3 is CASSLALGRLTDTQYF. The CDR3 region has the DNA TGTGCCAGCAGCTTAGCGCTGGGGAGGCTCACAGATACGCAGTATTTT.

This clonotype was recorded at least ten times. The chain employs TRBV20-1 and TRBJ2-1; D tentatively fits TRBD1 or TRBD2 (5 bases each). Germline V CDR1 and CDR2: DFQATT, SNEGSKA (reference sequence). Trimming took 0 bases from V and 6 from J, leaving 15 bases between them. This CDR3 spans 15 amino acids. DNA of the CDR3: TGCAGTGCTAGAGATAGGGGACCTCGTCTCAATGAGCAGTTCTTC. As protein: CSARDRGPRLNEQFF.

This clonotype was seen repeatedly, ten times or more. The rearrangement joins TRBV5-1 to TRBJ2-5, with D perhaps being TRBD1 or TRBD2 (5 bases each). This CDR3 spans 15 amino acids. The germline CDR1 and CDR2 sequences are SGHRS and YFSETQ. Trimming cost V 1 base and J 1 base, with 11 bases left between them. This chain's CDR3 is CASSLLGTSQETQYF. The DNA for the CDR3 is TGCGCCAGCAGCTTGTTAGGGACCTCCCAAGAGACCCAGTACTTC. Variable domain in full (rest from reference TRBV5-1 and TRBJ2-5): KAGVTQTPRYLIKTRGQQVTLSCSPISGHRSVSWYQQTPGQGLQFLFEYFSETQRNKGNFPGRFSGRQFSNSRSEMNVSTLELGDSALYLCASSLLGTSQETQYFGPGTRLLVL.

Many counts were recorded for this clonotype. V is TRBV5-5 and J is TRBJ2-1; D gene unclear. Trimming removed 0 bases from V and 5 bases from J, with 9 bases in between. Germline CDR1 and CDR2: SGHKS and YYEKEE (reference sequence). The CDR3 has 14 residues. The CDR3 spells CASSLAGHNNEQFF. As DNA, the CDR3 is TGTGCCAGCAGCTTGGCCGGGCACAACAATGAGCAGTTCTTC.

Only a few counts were recorded for this clonotype. A read error may account for a junction end that differs from germline. This rearrangement joins TRBV20-1 to TRBJ2-2; TRBD2 might be the D (6 bases). The CDR3 has 17 residues. Germline CDR1 DFQATT, CDR2 SNEGSKA (reference sequence). In DNA, the CDR3 is TGCTGTGCTAGAGGGCCGGGCGGCGGGGCGAACACCGGGGAGCTGTTTTTT. This gives the protein CCARGPGGGANTGELFF.

This rearrangement joins TRBV9 to TRBJ2-7, with D perhaps TRBD2 (5 bases). The V end lost 0 bases, the J end lost 5 bases, and 9 bases lay between the germline ends. The CDR3 loop spans 13 amino acids. The germline gives CDR1 SGDLS, CDR2 YYNGEE. CDR3 nucleotides: TGTGCCAGCAGCGTAGGGAGGCCGGACGAGCAGTACTTC. Its translation: CASSVGRPDEQYF.

The V and J genes are TRBV4-1 and TRBJ1-6, with D possibly TRBD1 on 6 matching bases. The CDR3 totals 15 residues. The germline gives CDR1 MGHRA, CDR2 YSYEKL. V was pared by 1 base and J by 7 bases, with 11 bases between. In DNA, the CDR3 is TGCGCCAGCAGCCAAGGGGAGGGGGACAATTCACCCCTCCACTTT. Translation gives CASSQGEGDNSPLHF.